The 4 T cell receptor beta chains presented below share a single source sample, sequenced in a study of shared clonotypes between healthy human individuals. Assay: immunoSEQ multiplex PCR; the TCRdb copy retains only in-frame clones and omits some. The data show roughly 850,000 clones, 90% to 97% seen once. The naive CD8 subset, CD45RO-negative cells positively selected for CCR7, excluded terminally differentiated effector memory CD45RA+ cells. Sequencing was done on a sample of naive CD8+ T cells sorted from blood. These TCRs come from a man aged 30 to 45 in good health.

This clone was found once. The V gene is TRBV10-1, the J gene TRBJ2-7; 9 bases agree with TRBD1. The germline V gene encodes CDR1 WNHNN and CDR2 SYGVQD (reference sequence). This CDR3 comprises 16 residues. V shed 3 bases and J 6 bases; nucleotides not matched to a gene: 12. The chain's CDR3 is CASSDYPGTGNGEQYF. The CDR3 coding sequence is TGCGCCAGCAGTGATTACCCCGGGACAGGGAATGGCGAGCAGTACTTC.

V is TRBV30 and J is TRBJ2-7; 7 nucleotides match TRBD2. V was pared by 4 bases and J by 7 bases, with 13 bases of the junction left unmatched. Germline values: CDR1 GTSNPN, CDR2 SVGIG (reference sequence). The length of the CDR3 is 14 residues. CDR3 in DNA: TGTGCCTGGAATGGCGGGAGCCTGTGGGGAGAGCAGTACTTC. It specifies CAWNGGSLWGEQYF.

CDR3 sequence: CASTEGGGSYEQYF. The CDR3 DNA follows: TGTGCCAGCACCGAGGGTGGCGGGAGCTACGAGCAGTACTTC. The chain employs TRBV28 and TRBJ2-7; 7 nucleotides agree with TRBD2. The CDR3 sequence is 14 residues long. V shed 7 bases and J 3 bases; nucleotides not matched to a gene: 9. Germline V gives CDR1 MDHEN, CDR2 SYDVKM.

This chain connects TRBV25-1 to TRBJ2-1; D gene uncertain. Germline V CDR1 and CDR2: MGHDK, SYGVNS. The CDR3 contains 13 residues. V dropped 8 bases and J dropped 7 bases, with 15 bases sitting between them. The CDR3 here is CASGGNLRNEQFF. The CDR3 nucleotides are TGTGCCAGCGGCGGAAACCTAAGAAATGAGCAGTTCTTC.